The present T cell receptor (beta chain) was sequenced within a study of blood T cell repertoires in COVID-19 (dated by TCRdb to the early 2020s). Regarding the study in general: Collaborator samples came from the United States, Italy and Spain and covered acute and convalescent phases of COVID-19. The material from the prospective study consisted of cDNA or gDNA derived from T cells, B-cell-depleted T cells, or PBMCs. Subjects who had been exposed to COVID-19, were actively infected with it, or had recovered from it provided the deeply sampled blood TCRbeta repertoires that made up the dataset. The repertoires were made available in a free public database intended to serve as a resource for research on the immune response to SARS-CoV-2. The samples were drawn from two sources: the first 160 participants of the ongoing ImmuneRACE study, and fewer than 1,500 subjects contributed by 6 global collaborators. Nearly every sample came with metadata listing a de-identified subject ID, COVID-19 status, age in years and sex. Where available, HLA class I and class II types were taken from metadata supplied by the sample provider and were not determined by assay-based typing.

What the research found in general, with its limitations: Clinical and demographic metadata were provided uncurated, with the amount varying by source and participant.

TCRbeta CDR3 regions were amplified from genomic DNA by means of the immunoSEQ Assay, a bias-controlled multiplex PCR. Concerning the study's data processing: Within the assay, amplification of reference gene primers was used to estimate how many nucleated cells each sample contained. To quantify the absolute abundance of each unique TCRbeta CDR3 rearrangement, sequence reads were collapsed and filtered. Productive Simpson clonality was computed per sample as the square root of Simpson's diversity index over productive rearrangements. This is the immuneACCESS table as TCRdb keeps it, with only in-frame sequences that have V and J called. A part of the clones is gone; compared with another copy, unresolved V genes explain less than half, and the rest is unexplained. The V and J calls and the clone size are those of that table, but D and trimming were determined from the DNA. Within this sample are about 240,000 clones, with around 86% of them counted one time only. Jointly, the top ten make up around 11% of the sample.

This clone was seen a handful of times. Its antigen is still unknown. It has no much larger one-base neighbor in the sample; base qualities were not kept. The collaborating institutions used their own protocols to collect whole blood in K2EDTA tubes. For TCRbeta analysis, collaborator samples were shipped as frozen whole blood, as isolated PBMCs, or as DNA extracted from either sample type. This TCR was sampled from a woman aged 55-75 years with active or convalescent COVID-19. The sample consisted of peripheral blood.

The CDR3 here reads CAWSRTRRATGYGYTF. In nucleotide form, the sequence is TGTGCCTGGAGTCGGACACGGCGAGCTACGGGCTATGGCTACACCTTC. Recombination joined TRBV30 with TRBJ1-2, and the D gene may be TRBD1, 5 bases matching. CDR1 and CDR2 (GTSNPN, SVGIG) derive from the germline V gene (reference sequence). The CDR3 measures 16 amino acids from cysteine to phenylalanine. The CDR3 DNA has 48 bases and is translated from base 1. Between the V and J ends, shortened by 2 bases and 4 bases respectively, the junction contains 20 bases.